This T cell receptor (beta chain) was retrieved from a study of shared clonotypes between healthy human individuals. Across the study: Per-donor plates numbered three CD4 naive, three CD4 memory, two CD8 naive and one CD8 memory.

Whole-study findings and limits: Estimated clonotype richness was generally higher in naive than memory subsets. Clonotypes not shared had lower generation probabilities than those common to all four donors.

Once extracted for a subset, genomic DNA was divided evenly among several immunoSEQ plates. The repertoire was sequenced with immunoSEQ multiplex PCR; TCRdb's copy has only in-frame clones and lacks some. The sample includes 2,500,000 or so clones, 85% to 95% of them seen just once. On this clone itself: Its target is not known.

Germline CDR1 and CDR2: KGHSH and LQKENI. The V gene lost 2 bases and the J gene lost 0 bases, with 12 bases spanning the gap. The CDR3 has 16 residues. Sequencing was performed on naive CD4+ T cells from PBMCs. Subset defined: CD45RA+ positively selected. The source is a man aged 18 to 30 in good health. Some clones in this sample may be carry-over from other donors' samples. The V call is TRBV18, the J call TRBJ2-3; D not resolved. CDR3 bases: TGTGCCAGCTCACCATCTGGCGGAGCTAGCACAGATACGCAGTATTTT. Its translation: CASSPSGGASTDTQYF. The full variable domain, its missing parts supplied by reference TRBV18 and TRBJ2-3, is NAGVMQNPRHLVRRRGQEARLRCSPMKGHSHVYWYRQLPEEGLKFMVYLQKENIIDESGMPKERFSAEFPKEGPSILRIQQVVRGDSAAYFCASSPSGGASTDTQYFGPGTRLTVL.